The 28 T cell receptor beta chains in this list originate from one sample, sequenced in a study of response to subunit inactivated influenza vaccine. TCRdb reprocessed the RT-PCR reads with MiXCR, giving one entry per CDR3 protein. The sample includes about 240,000 distinct CDR3 sequences, 9% to 15% of them seen just once. This material consisted of non-naive T cells sorted from PBMCs, taken roughly 15 days before vaccination. These receptor sequences come from a man aged 45-60 years who received an inactivated influenza vaccine.

The chain is built from TRBV11-2 and TRBJ2-2; D unclear. Germline V CDR1 and CDR2: SGHAT, FQNNGV. The CDR3 runs to 13 residues. V gave up 1 base and J gave up 6 bases, with 6 bases separating them. As DNA, the CDR3 is TGTGCCAGCAGCTTAGTCGATGCCGGGGAGCTGTTTTTT. Encoded protein: CASSLVDAGELFF. The whole variable domain, filled in from reference TRBV11-2 and TRBJ2-2, reads EAGVAQSPRYKIIEKRQSVAFWCNPISGHATLYWYQQILGQGPKLLIQFQNNGVVDDSQLPKDRFSAERLKGVDSTLKIQPAKLEDSAVYLCASSLVDAGELFFGEGSRLTVL.

Only a few counts were recorded for this clonotype. J is TRBJ1-1 and V is TRBV9, with D unclear. From germline, CDR1 is SGDLS and CDR2 YYNGEE. This CDR3 is built from 13 residues. V was clipped by 0 bases and J by 4 bases, with 7 bases between them. The CDR3 DNA sequence: TGTGCCAGCAGCGTAGACAGTGGCACTGAAGCTTTCTTT. It specifies CASSVDSGTEAFF.

There are a few counts of this clonotype. The genes are TRBV10-1 and TRBJ2-7, with D perhaps matching TRBD2 (5 bases). Germline assignment: CDR1 WNHNN and CDR2 SYGVQD (reference sequence). Trimming took 6 bases from V and 7 from J, leaving 13 bases between them. The CDR3 is 12 amino acids. CDR3 protein: CASSGISGEQYF. The DNA of the CDR3 is TGCGCCAGCAGCGGCATCTCGGGGGAGCAGTACTTC.

The CDR3 region has the DNA TGTGCCAGCAACCCGGGACAGGCCCCATGGAATGAGCAGTTCTTC. Translated, it gives CASNPGQAPWNEQFF. The rearrangement joins TRBV6-1 to TRBJ2-1, with 8 bases that match TRBD1. This CDR3 comprises 15 residues. The ends lost 7 bases at V and 7 bases at J; junction bases unmatched: 12. Germline CDR1 MNHNS, CDR2 SASEGT.

This clonotype has only a few counts. J is TRBJ2-7 and V is TRBV7-8, with 11 positions matching TRBD2. The J segment lost 7 bases and the V segment lost 6 bases, leaving 11 bases of the junction unmatched. The CDR3 spans 15 residues. Germline V gene lookup returns CDR1 SGHVS and CDR2 FQNEAQ. This chain's CDR3 is CASSITSGSVGEQYF. The CDR3 region has the DNA TGTGCCAGCAGTATTACTAGCGGGAGTGTTGGGGAGCAGTACTTC.

This clonotype was seen only a few times. The chain links TRBV5-1 to TRBJ2-5, with 8 bases fitting TRBD2. The J segment lost 5 bases and the V segment lost 5 bases, leaving 11 bases of the junction unmatched. The germline CDR1 and CDR2 sequences are SGHRS and YFSETQ. CDR3 size: 15 residues. The CDR3 bases are TGCGCCAGCAGACTTAGCGGGGACCTAAGTGAGACCCAGTACTTC. Its translation is CASRLSGDLSETQYF.

This chain links TRBV18 with TRBJ2-7, with 8 bases lining up with TRBD2. CDR3 length: 16 amino acids. Per the germline V gene, CDR1 is KGHSH and CDR2 is LQKENI. After removal of 1 base from V and 3 bases from J, the junction contained 8 bases not matched to a gene. The CDR3 protein is CASSPLGAGVGYEQYF. CDR3 sequence (DNA): TGTGCCAGCTCACCACTGGGAGCGGGAGTGGGCTACGAGCAGTACTTC.

Of note for this clonotype: The junction does not match germline at one end; this may be a read error. This chain links TRBV6-5 with TRBJ2-5; maybe TRBD2 (6 bases). Per the germline V gene, CDR1 is MNHEY and CDR2 is SVGAGI. This CDR3 has 14 amino acids. Here the CDR3 DNA reads TGTGCCAGCAGTTACCGACTAGAACAAGAGACCCAGTCCTTC. This encodes CASSYRLEQETQSF.

This clonotype was picked up many times. CDR3 sequence: CASSLGLAGSQETQYF. The DNA of the CDR3 is TGTGCCAGCAGCTTAGGTCTAGCGGGGTCCCAAGAGACCCAGTACTTC. The chain combines TRBV11-2 with TRBJ2-5; 9 bases map to TRBD2. The CDR3 sequence is 16 residues long. V was clipped by 1 base and J by 1 base; unmatched bases: 4. Per germline, CDR1 SGHAT and CDR2 FQNNGV.

This chain connects TRBV7-3 to TRBJ2-2, with TRBD2 matching over 11 bases. Per germline, CDR1 SGHTA and CDR2 FQGTGA. The CDR3 consists of 15 residues. J gave up 6 bases and V 3 bases, and 3 bases lay outside the gene matches. The chain's CDR3 is CASSFGTSGSGELFF. CDR3 coding DNA: TGTGCCAGCAGCTTCGGGACTAGCGGCTCCGGGGAGCTGTTTTTT. Using reference TRBV7-3 and TRBJ2-2 for the parts outside the CDR3, the full variable domain is GAGVSQTPSNKVTEKGKYVELRCDPISGHTALYWYRQSLGQGPEFLIYFQGTGAADDSGLPNDRFFAVRPEGSVSTLKIQRTERGDSAVYLCASSFGTSGSGELFFGEGSRLTVL.

In this sample, this clonotype turned up many times. The genes are TRBV20-1 and TRBJ2-7; D gene unclear. CDR3 length: 11 amino acids. V lost 1 base and J 5 bases, leaving 6 bases between the germline ends. The germline V gene has CDR1 DFQATT and CDR2 SNEGSKA (reference sequence). CDR3 in DNA: TGCAGTGCTAGAGTCATCAACGAGCAGTACTTC. Amino acids: CSARVINEQYF.

The chain combines TRBV7-3 with TRBJ2-1, with 14 bases that match TRBD2. Per germline, CDR1 SGHTA and CDR2 FQGTGA. This CDR3 spans 15 amino acids. V was pared by 4 bases and J by 7 bases, with 3 bases of the junction left unmatched. CDR3 sequence (DNA): TGTGCCAGCAGCTCGACTAGCGGGAGGGGGAATGAGCAGTTCTTC. Its translation: CASSSTSGRGNEQFF.

This sequence joins TRBV6-2 or TRBV6-3 and TRBJ2-2; D unclear. Germline CDR1 MNHEY, CDR2 SVGEGT. CDR3 length: 15 residues. V lost 5 bases and J lost 11, with 21 bases in between. The CDR3 is CASSDPESLRHELFF. DNA for the CDR3: TGTGCCAGCAGTGACCCAGAGTCACTCCGACACGAGCTGTTTTTT.

Only a few counts were recorded for this clonotype. The CDR3 loop reads CASSVAPVMDEQYF. The DNA of the CDR3 is TGTGCCAGCAGCGTAGCTCCGGTGATGGACGAGCAGTACTTC. This sequence joins TRBV9 and TRBJ2-7; no clear D. CDR3 length: 14 amino acids. V lost 0 bases and J 5 bases, leaving 12 bases between the germline ends. Germline V gene data show CDR1 as SGDLS and CDR2 as YYNGEE.

This clonotype has more than one count but fewer than ten. J is TRBJ1-5 and V is TRBV27; 9 bases match TRBD1. Germline V gene sequence: CDR1 MNHEY, CDR2 SMNVEV (reference sequence). The CDR3 has 13 residues. The V gene end was trimmed by 5 bases and the J gene end by 8 bases; junction bases not matched to a gene: 4. CDR3 amino acids: CASSRTGVEPQHF. The CDR3 bases are TGTGCCAGCAGTCGGACAGGGGTTGAGCCCCAGCATTTT.

This chain connects TRBV28 to TRBJ2-1; D remains unclear. The CDR3 loop spans 14 amino acids. Germline V gene data show CDR1 as MDHEN and CDR2 as SYDVKM. Trimming pared 10 bases from V and 2 bases from J, leaving 15 bases between. CDR3 in amino acids: CATGVSPTYNEQFF. CDR3 in DNA: TGTGCCACTGGGGTTTCGCCTACCTACAATGAGCAGTTCTTC. The complete variable domain, with remaining parts taken from reference TRBV28 and TRBJ2-1, reads DVKVTQSSRYLVKRTGEKVFLECVQDMDHENMFWYRQDPGLGLRLIYFSYDVKMKEKGDIPEGYSVSREKKERFSLILESASTNQTSMYLCATGVSPTYNEQFFGPGTRLTVL.

This rearrangement joins TRBV4-3 to TRBJ2-3; 11 bases agree with TRBD2. V gave up 1 base and J gave up 6 bases; unmatched junction bases: 9. CDR1 and CDR2 (germline): LGHNA, YSLEER. This CDR3 region has 17 residues. CDR3 sequence: CASSQGPPSGGRDTQYF. The DNA for the CDR3 is TGCGCCAGCAGCCAAGGGCCTCCTAGCGGGGGGCGGGATACGCAGTATTTT.

The V call is TRBV5-5, the J call TRBJ1-5, with no clear D. V was trimmed by 4 bases and J by 0 bases, leaving 14 bases between them. The germline V gene has CDR1 SGHKS and CDR2 YYEKEE (reference sequence). CDR3 length: 16 residues. The CDR3 sequence is CASSPLGGDSNQPQHF. CDR3 nucleotide sequence: TGTGCCAGCAGCCCGTTAGGTGGTGATAGCAATCAGCCCCAGCATTTT.

At least ten counts were recorded for this clonotype. The chain recombines TRBV7-9 with TRBJ1-2; D is possibly TRBD1 (6 bases). The CDR3 contains 16 residues. V was cut by 5 bases and J by 2 bases, with 18 bases left in between. In germline, CDR1 is SEHNR, CDR2 FQNEAQ (reference sequence). The CDR3 loop is CASSPSGGLPNYGYTF. The CDR3, as DNA: TGTGCCAGCAGCCCATCCGGGGGCCTACCAAACTATGGCTACACCTTC.

This clonotype was seen repeatedly, ten times or more. The chain combines TRBV5-1 with TRBJ2-6; no clear D. The CDR3 totals 18 residues. The germline gives CDR1 SGHRS, CDR2 YFSETQ. Trimming cost V 0 bases and J 0 bases, with 13 bases left between them. The CDR3 spells CASSLAARHSSGANVLTF. The CDR3 DNA sequence: TGCGCCAGCAGCTTGGCAGCCCGGCATAGCTCTGGGGCCAACGTCCTGACTTTC.

The CDR3 DNA sequence: TGCAGTGCTAGGACTAGCGGGCCCTCCTACAATGAGCAGTTCTTC. It is translated as CSARTSGPSYNEQFF. The V and J genes are TRBV20-1 and TRBJ2-1, with 10 bases identical to TRBD2. The V gene end was trimmed by 3 bases and the J gene end by 0 bases; junction bases not matched to a gene: 2. CDR1 and CDR2 (germline): DFQATT, SNEGSKA (reference sequence). This CDR3 comprises 15 residues.

Many counts were recorded for this clonotype. CDR3 nucleotide sequence: TGTGCCAGCAGTTTAGGTGGCTCCATAGGGGAGCAGTACTTC. This translates into CASSLGGSIGEQYF. The rearrangement uses TRBV12-3 or TRBV12-4 and TRBJ2-7; D uncertain. The CDR3 is 14 residues long. The V end was cut by 1 base, the J end by 7 bases, with 14 bases between.

This clonotype was counted a few times. The chain employs TRBV7-2 and TRBJ1-5; D perhaps matches TRBD1 (5 bases). Germline-derived CDR1 and CDR2 are SGHTA and FQGNSA. This CDR3 region has 15 residues. V lost 3 bases and J 3 bases, leaving 12 bases between the germline ends. The CDR3 sequence: CASSFGGGNNQPQHF. CDR3 bases: TGTGCCAGCAGCTTTGGGGGAGGGAACAATCAGCCCCAGCATTTT.

This clonotype was counted ten times or more. The V gene is TRBV28, the J gene TRBJ1-1; no definite D call. CDR3 length: 12 residues. Germline CDR1 MDHEN, CDR2 SYDVKM. Trimming removed 5 bases from V and 6 bases from J, with 10 bases in between. The CDR3 loop is CASSSRHAEAFF. The CDR3 nucleotides are TGTGCCAGCAGTAGCCGGCACGCTGAAGCTTTCTTT.

This clonotype was detected only a few times. V and J are TRBV4-3 and TRBJ1-1, with 7 bases that match TRBD1. This CDR3 region has 16 residues. V shed 0 bases, J shed 1 base, and the junction held 5 bases outside the gene matches. CDR1 is LGHNA and CDR2 is YSLEER in the germline V gene. CDR3 in DNA: TGCGCCAGCAGCCAAGATCGGGGACAGTGGAACACTGAAGCTTTCTTT. Encoded protein: CASSQDRGQWNTEAFF.

In its sample, this clonotype was seen many times. V and J are TRBV4-3 and TRBJ1-2; the D gene is possibly TRBD1 (6 bases). V lost 4 bases and J 0 bases, leaving 12 bases between the germline ends. This CDR3 is 15 amino acids long. Looked up from germline, CDR1 is LGHNA and CDR2 is YSLEER. CDR3 sequence reads: CASSLQRGANYGYTF. Here the CDR3 DNA reads TGCGCCAGCAGCCTCCAAAGGGGGGCTAACTATGGCTACACCTTC.

This clonotype was seen repeatedly, ten times or more. The chain combines TRBV3-1 with TRBJ2-3; TRBD2 matches 7 bases. Unmatched junction bases numbered 10, after V lost 8 bases and J lost 2 bases. The V gene's germline CDR1 is LGHDT and CDR2 YNNKEL (reference sequence). The CDR3 consists of 15 residues. DNA of the CDR3: TGTGCCAGCCATGCGGGAGCGTACCCCACAGATACGCAGTATTTT. It encodes CASHAGAYPTDTQYF.

In its sample, this clonotype was seen a few times. V usage is TRBV11-2 and J usage is TRBJ2-1, with D unresolved. Between the trimmed V and J ends, which lost 6 bases and 7 bases, there was a span of 22 bases. The CDR3 spans 16 residues. Germline V gives CDR1 SGHAT, CDR2 FQNNGV. CDR3 loop: CASSLPDSTFQNEQFF. CDR3 sequence (DNA): TGTGCCAGCAGTCTCCCGGATAGTACCTTCCAGAATGAGCAGTTCTTC.